A single sample gave rise to the 28 T cell receptor beta chains below, sequenced in a study of blood T cell repertoires in COVID-19. Using immunoSEQ multiplex PCR, the repertoire was profiled, and TCRdb retains in-frame clones only, with some absent. There are approximately 54,000 clones in the sample; 81% occur only once, and approximately 5.7% lies in the top ten. The sample comprised peripheral blood. The receptors stem from a woman aged 55-69 years with acute or convalescent COVID-19.

The chain employs TRBV19 and TRBJ1-5; TRBD1 aligns across 10 bases. Germline V lookup: CDR1 LNHDA, CDR2 SQIVND (reference sequence). The CDR3 contains 14 residues. V shed 5 bases and J 7 bases; nucleotides not matched to a gene: 5. CDR3 amino acids: CASSPGQGKQPQHF. CDR3 DNA sequence: TGTGCCAGTAGTCCGGGACAGGGGAAACAGCCCCAGCATTTT.

V and J are TRBV3-1 (or the pseudogene TRBV3-2) and TRBJ1-2, with D unclear. V lost 4 bases, J lost 7 bases, and 19 bases lay in between. This CDR3 comprises 15 residues. CDR1 is LGHDT and CDR2 is YNNKEL in the germline V gene (reference sequence). This CDR3 reads CASSPGPTPDGGYTF. The CDR3 DNA is TGTGCCAGCAGCCCAGGCCCCACTCCAGACGGTGGCTACACCTTC.

V usage is TRBV5-1 and J usage is TRBJ1-1; TRBD1 might be the D (5 bases). The CDR3 length is 13 residues. CDR1 is SGHRS and CDR2 is YFSETQ in the germline V gene. V lost 4 bases and J lost 1, with 8 bases in between. The CDR3 coding sequence is TGCGCCAGCAGCCCTACAGGGAACACTGAAGCTTTCTTT. Protein sequence: CASSPTGNTEAFF.

The chain has TRBV2 and TRBJ2-7; D gene unclear. CDR3 length equals 11 residues. Trimming removed 6 bases at V and 3 bases at J, with 6 bases between. Germline V gene data show CDR1 as SNHLY and CDR2 as FYNNEI. CDR3 coding DNA: TGTGCCAGCAGATACAGCTACGAGCAGTACTTC. This sequence encodes CASRYSYEQYF.

The chain couples TRBV9 to TRBJ2-1; 9 nucleotides align to TRBD2. The CDR3 extends over 16 amino acids. Per germline, CDR1 SGDLS and CDR2 YYNGEE. V gave up 3 bases and J gave up 11 bases; unmatched junction bases: 15. The CDR3 DNA reads as TGTGCCAGCAGCGATTGGGCTAGCGGGGCCCTTAGTCAGCAGTTCTTC. Protein sequence: CASSDWASGALSQQFF.

This clone was seen a handful of times. The CDR3 nucleotides are TGTGCCAGCACCCCCGGACAGGGGGGTTACTACTATGGCTACACCTTC. Encoded protein: CASTPGQGGYYYGYTF. This chain connects TRBV28 to TRBJ1-2, with TRBD1 matching 10 bases. The V and J ends lost 7 bases and 3 bases, in that order; junction bases with no gene match: 11. Per the germline V gene, CDR1 is MDHEN and CDR2 is SYDVKM. This CDR3 is 16 amino acids long.

The rearrangement links TRBV19 to TRBJ1-2; D might be TRBD1 (5 bases). The germline V gene encodes CDR1 LNHDA and CDR2 SQIVND (reference sequence). The CDR3 contains 15 residues. Trimming removed 1 base at V and 2 bases at J, with 11 bases between. The DNA for the CDR3 is TGTGCCAGTAGTATAGCGGCAGGGAGGAACTATGGCTACACCTTC. Amino acid sequence: CASSIAAGRNYGYTF.

This clone has a handful of counts. V and J are TRBV5-8 and TRBJ1-5; D ambiguous. The V gene lost 5 bases and the J gene lost 1 base, with 16 bases spanning the gap. The V gene's germline CDR1 is SGHTS and CDR2 YDEGEE. The CDR3 is 16 residues long. The CDR3 region is CASRPSTFPSNQPQHF. CDR3 DNA sequence: TGTGCCAGCAGACCCTCGACATTCCCGAGCAATCAGCCCCAGCATTTT. The full variable domain, rest sourced from reference TRBV5-8 and TRBJ1-5, is EAGVTQSPTHLIKTRGQQATLRCSPISGHTSVYWYQQALGLGLQFLLWYDEGEERNRGNFPPRFSGRQFPNYSSELNVNALELEDSALYLCASRPSTFPSNQPQHFGDGTRLSIL.

The V and J genes are TRBV11-3 and TRBJ2-2; 7 bases line up with TRBD2. The germline gives CDR1 SGHNT, CDR2 YENEEA. Germline trimming cut 1 base from V and 4 bases from J; bases unmatched to any gene: 9. This CDR3 contains 17 residues. CDR3: CASSLVTSRPGTGELFF. The CDR3 DNA reads as TGTGCCAGCAGCTTAGTGACTAGCCGTCCGGGCACCGGGGAGCTGTTTTTT.

The rearrangement links TRBV10-1 to TRBJ2-1; possibly TRBD2 for D (7 bases). The CDR3 has 15 residues. The V gene's germline CDR1 is WNHNN and CDR2 SYGVQD (reference sequence). V shed 2 bases and J shed 2 bases, with 10 bases lying between them. CDR3 region: CASSEGGGAYNEQFF. The CDR3 coding sequence is TGCGCCAGCAGTGAGGGCGGGGGCGCCTACAATGAGCAGTTCTTC.

The chain uses TRBV5-1 and TRBJ2-1, with TRBD2 matching 7 bases. Germline V lookup: CDR1 SGHRS, CDR2 YFSETQ. V lost 4 bases to trimming and J lost 2 bases; unmatched junction nucleotides: 6. The CDR3 loop spans 15 amino acids. CDR3 loop: CASSRSGGTYNEQFF. CDR3 nucleotide sequence: TGCGCCAGCAGCCGCTCGGGAGGAACCTACAATGAGCAGTTCTTC.

The J gene is TRBJ1-5, the V gene TRBV23-1; 10 bases align to TRBD1. TRBV23-1 is reported as an ORF; its role is uncertain. With V trimmed by 4 bases and J by 11 bases, 8 bases remained unmatched. The CDR3 is 14 amino acids. The CDR3 region has the DNA TGCGCCAGCAGTCGATTGGGACAGGGGCGGACCCAGCATTTT. Residues: CASSRLGQGRTQHF.

This chain links TRBV11-2 with TRBJ2-1; D is possibly TRBD1 (5 bases). Per germline, CDR1 SGHAT and CDR2 FQNNGV. CDR3 length: 16 residues. V lost 1 base to trimming and J lost 3 bases, with 13 bases between them. The CDR3 DNA is TGTGCCAGCAGCTTAGTAGTGGGGCTCGGCTACAATGAGCAGTTCTTC. This encodes CASSLVVGLGYNEQFF.

This CDR3 reads CASSRGNRLANYGYTF. As DNA, the CDR3 is TGTGCCAGTAGCCGAGGGAATCGACTCGCTAACTATGGCTACACCTTC. The chain employs TRBV19 and TRBJ1-2; D is unclear. Deletions cut 6 bases from V and 0 bases from J, with 17 bases between. Germline CDR1 is LNHDA and CDR2 is SQIVND (reference sequence). The CDR3 length is 16 residues.

The chain couples TRBV7-2 to TRBJ2-1; 7 bases map to TRBD2. Per germline, CDR1 SGHTA and CDR2 FQGNSA. CDR3 length equals 15 residues. After removal of 5 bases from V and 5 bases from J, the junction contained 9 bases not matched to a gene. The CDR3 nucleotides read TGTGCCAGCAGCAATCTAGCGGTGATAAACAATGAGCAGTTCTTC. Encoded protein: CASSNLAVINNEQFF.

CDR3 sequence: CASSLGPTPSNQPQHF. The CDR3 DNA follows: TGTGCCAGCAGCTTGGGACCGACACCCAGCAATCAGCCCCAGCATTTT. The chain links TRBV5-6 to TRBJ1-5; D gene unclear. V was clipped by 0 bases and J by 1 base, with 11 bases between them. The germline CDR1 and CDR2 sequences are SGHDT and YYEEEE. The CDR3 has 16 amino acids.

V gene TRBV19 combines with J gene TRBJ2-3; a weak D match, TRBD2 (5 bases). The CDR3 is 13 amino acids. V gave up 4 bases and J gave up 5 bases, with 10 bases separating them. Germline V lookup: CDR1 LNHDA, CDR2 SQIVND (reference sequence). The CDR3 reads CASSSLRGDTQYF. Written as DNA, the CDR3 is TGTGCCAGTAGTAGCCTCCGGGGAGATACGCAGTATTTT.

This clone was counted only a few times. The chain links TRBV29-1 to TRBJ1-1, with TRBD1 matching 8 bases. The CDR3 spans 11 residues. The trim removed 5 bases at V and 6 bases at J, leaving 2 bases unmatched. Germline lookup yields CDR1 SQVTM and CDR2 ANQGSEA. For the CDR3, the DNA is TGCAGCGTTTCACAGGGGGCTGAAGCTTTCTTT. It encodes CSVSQGAEAFF.

This sequence joins TRBV19 and TRBJ1-5; 7 bases align to TRBD1. The V segment lost 4 bases and the J segment 4 bases; nucleotides outside the gene matches: 4. Germline lookup yields CDR1 LNHDA and CDR2 SQIVND (reference sequence). There are 14 residues in the CDR3. Here the CDR3 DNA reads TGTGCCAGTAGTACGACAGGGTCTAATCAGCCCCAGCATTTT. As protein: CASSTTGSNQPQHF.

This clone has only a few counts. The chain links TRBV3-1 (or the pseudogene TRBV3-2) to TRBJ1-5, with 7 nucleotides matching TRBD1. V shed 4 bases, J shed 6 bases, and the junction held 9 bases outside the gene matches. Germline lookup yields CDR1 LGHDT and CDR2 YNNKEL (reference sequence). The CDR3 loop spans 15 amino acids. CDR3 bases: TGTGCCAGCAGCCCTTTTCTAGGGGGCGGTCAGCCCCAGCATTTT. This codes for CASSPFLGGGQPQHF.

This chain uses TRBV2 with TRBJ1-5; the D gene is possibly TRBD1 (6 bases). The CDR3 has 14 residues. The germline V and J ends were trimmed by 5 bases and 7 bases, with 15 bases remaining between them. CDR1 is SNHLY, CDR2 FYNNEI, per germline. This chain's CDR3 is CASSNIDRSQPQHF. The CDR3, as DNA: TGTGCCAGCAGTAATATCGACAGGTCGCAGCCCCAGCATTTT.

The genes are TRBV6-6 and TRBJ2-7; D perhaps matches TRBD1 (6 bases). The length of the CDR3 is 15 residues. Trimming shortened V by 1 base and J by 5 bases, and 15 bases separated the two germline ends. Germline V lookup: CDR1 MNHNY, CDR2 SVGAGI (reference sequence). The CDR3 DNA reads TGTGCCAGCAGTTACTACGTCCCAGGGGACCACGAGCAGTACTTC. This sequence encodes CASSYYVPGDHEQYF.

In the case of this clone: This sample includes further DNA sequences coding for the same CDR3. The genes are TRBV6-6 and TRBJ1-2, with 7 bases aligning to TRBD1. The CDR3 loop spans 15 amino acids. Germline trimming cut 3 bases from V and 8 bases from J; bases unmatched to any gene: 12. Per the germline V gene, CDR1 is MNHNY and CDR2 is SVGAGI (reference sequence). CDR3 DNA: TGTGCCAGCAGTTATCGGGACAGTCGGCGGGGCGGCTACACCTTC. It is translated as CASSYRDSRRGGYTF.

J is TRBJ1-6 and V is TRBV9; 7 bases are shared with TRBD1. The trim removed 4 bases at V and 12 bases at J, leaving 10 bases unmatched. The germline gives CDR1 SGDLS, CDR2 YYNGEE. CDR3 length: 14 residues. The CDR3 DNA reads as TGTGCCAGCAGCACCCGGGACAGCCTTCTACCCCTCCACTTT. This codes for CASSTRDSLLPLHF.

This clone was found once. V usage is TRBV19 and J usage is TRBJ1-3; D remains ambiguous. V was cut by 5 bases and J by 2 bases, with 10 bases left in between. Germline V CDR1 and CDR2: LNHDA, SQIVND (reference sequence). CDR3 length: 14 amino acids. The CDR3 spells CASSPGRPGNTIYF. The DNA of the CDR3 is TGTGCCAGTAGTCCGGGTCGCCCTGGAAACACCATATATTTT.

The gene calls are TRBV11-2 and TRBJ2-5, with a tentative D call TRBD2 (5 bases). The CDR3 is 16 amino acids. CDR1 is SGHAT and CDR2 is FQNNGV in the germline V gene. Trimming stripped 8 bases from V and 0 bases from J, with 19 bases between. CDR3 in amino acids: CASGGGVRRYQETQYF. DNA of the CDR3: TGTGCCAGCGGCGGAGGAGTTCGGAGGTACCAAGAGACCCAGTACTTC.

The chain links TRBV18 to TRBJ1-5, with D unresolved. The V gene lost 3 bases and the J gene lost 8 bases, with 14 bases spanning the gap. From germline, CDR1 is KGHSH and CDR2 LQKENI. There are 14 residues in the CDR3. This chain's CDR3 is CASSPGGGMEPQHF. The CDR3 region has the DNA TGTGCCAGCTCACCGGGAGGCGGGATGGAGCCCCAGCATTTT.

The V and J genes are TRBV5-1 and TRBJ1-1; D gene uncertain. The ends were cut back, 0 bases at V and 1 base at J, with 10 bases in the middle. The CDR3 has 15 amino acids. CDR1 and CDR2 from the germline V gene are SGHRS and YFSETQ. CDR3 amino acids: CASSLDRGSNTEAFF. Here the CDR3 DNA reads TGCGCCAGCAGCTTGGATCGGGGATCGAACACTGAAGCTTTCTTT.